The source of this T cell receptor (beta chain) is a study of CD8+ T cells in alopecia areata. At the level of the study: Spontaneous alopecia affected the roughly 6-12-month-old C3H/HeJ graft donors, whose skin was transplanted to roughly 7-10-week-old female C3H/HeJ mice.

Findings and limits, study-wide: Normal-skin resident alphabeta T cells also appear among scalp sample sequences. TCRs were shared less clearly across patients than in mice, possibly for HLA-related reasons. Alopecia totalis/universalis scalp especially showed more expanded CD8+ clones than normal scalp.

Separation of pooled cutaneous lymph node cells was by sorting with CD4, CD8alpha, NKG2D, NKG2ACE and other markers. Germline-derived CDR1 and CDR2 are LGHNA and YNLKQL (reference sequence). The CDR3 contains 15 residues. The junction had 0 bases not matched to a gene; V was cut back by 2 bases and J by 1 base. A note on this clone: Its antigen is not identified. All gene names here are mouse names. From the germline J gene comes the end of the CDR3, since the read stops 4 residues before it. This same CDR3 is encoded by further DNA sequences in the sample.

cDNA prepared by RNA extraction and subsequent reverse transcription served as the template for sequencing. Profiled with immunoSEQ multiplex PCR; TCRdb holds only in-frame clones, not every one. This repertoire holds 200,000 to 300,000 clones, and none appear only once. Sequencing was carried out using CD4+ T cells sorted from a lymph node. This clonotype originated in a C3H/HeJ mouse with alopecia areata. MHC haplotype here: H2-k. The chain links TRBV5 to TRBJ2-3; 10 bases are shared with TRBD2. The DNA read from the CDR3 is TGTGCCAGCAGCCAAACTGGGGGGGGTGCAGAA. Its protein product is CASSQTGGGAE. The whole CDR3 reads CASSQTGGGAETLYF.